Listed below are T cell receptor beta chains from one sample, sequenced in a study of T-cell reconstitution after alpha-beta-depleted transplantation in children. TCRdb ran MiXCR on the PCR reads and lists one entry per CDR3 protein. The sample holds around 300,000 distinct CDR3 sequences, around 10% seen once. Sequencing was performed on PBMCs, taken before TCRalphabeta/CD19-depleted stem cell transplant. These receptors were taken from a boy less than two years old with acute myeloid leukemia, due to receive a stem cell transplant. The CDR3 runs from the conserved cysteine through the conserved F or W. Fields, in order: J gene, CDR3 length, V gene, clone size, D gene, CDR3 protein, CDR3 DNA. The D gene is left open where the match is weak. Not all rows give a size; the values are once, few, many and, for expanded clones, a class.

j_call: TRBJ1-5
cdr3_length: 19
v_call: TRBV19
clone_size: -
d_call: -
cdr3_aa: CASSIRWGNRVYSNQPQHF
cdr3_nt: TGTGCCAGTAGTATCCGGTGGGGAAATCGTGTGTATAGCAATCAGCCCCAGCATTTT

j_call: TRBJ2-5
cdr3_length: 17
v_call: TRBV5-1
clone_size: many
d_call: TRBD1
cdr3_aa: CASSLVAGGWGSETQYF
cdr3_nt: TGCGCCAGCAGCTTGGTGGCAGGGGGCTGGGGATCGGAGACCCAGTACTTC

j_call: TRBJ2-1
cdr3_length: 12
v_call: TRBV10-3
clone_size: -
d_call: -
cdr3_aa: CAISDYYNEQFF
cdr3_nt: TGTGCCATCAGTGACTACTACAATGAGCAGTTCTTC

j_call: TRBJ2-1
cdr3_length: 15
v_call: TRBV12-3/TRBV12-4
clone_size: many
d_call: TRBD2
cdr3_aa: CASRPGLPAYNEQFF
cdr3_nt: TGTGCCAGCAGACCGGGACTACCGGCCTACAATGAGCAGTTCTTC

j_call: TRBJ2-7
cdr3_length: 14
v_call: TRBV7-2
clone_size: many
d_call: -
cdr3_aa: CASSPAGRFNEQYF
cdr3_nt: TGTGCCAGCAGCCCCGCTGGGAGATTCAACGAGCAGTACTTC

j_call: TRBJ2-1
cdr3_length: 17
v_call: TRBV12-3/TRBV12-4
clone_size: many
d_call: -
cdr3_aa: CASSLKVMRSSYNEQFF
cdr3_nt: TGTGCCAGCAGTTTAAAGGTAATGAGGAGCTCCTACAATGAGCAGTTCTTC

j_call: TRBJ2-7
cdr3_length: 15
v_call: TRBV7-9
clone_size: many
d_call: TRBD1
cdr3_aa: CASSLVETGIHEQYF
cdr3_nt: TGTGCCAGCAGCTTAGTTGAGACAGGGATCCACGAGCAGTACTTC

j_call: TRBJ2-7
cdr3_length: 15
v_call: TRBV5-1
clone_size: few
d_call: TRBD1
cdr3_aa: CASSFGTGGNYEQYF
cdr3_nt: TGCGCCAGCAGCTTTGGGACAGGGGGCAATTACGAGCAGTACTTC

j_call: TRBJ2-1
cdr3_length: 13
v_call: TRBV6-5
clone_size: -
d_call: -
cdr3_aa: CASSFRGQGEQFF
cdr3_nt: TGTGCCAGCAGCTTTCGGGGTCAGGGAGAGCAGTTCTTC

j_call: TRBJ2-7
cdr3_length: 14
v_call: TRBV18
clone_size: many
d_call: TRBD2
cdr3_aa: CASSRTGLAGEQYF
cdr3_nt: TGTGCCAGCTCACGTACGGGACTAGCAGGCGAGCAGTACTTC

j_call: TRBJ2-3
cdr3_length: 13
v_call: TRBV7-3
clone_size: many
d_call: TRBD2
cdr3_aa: CASGTSYTDTQYF
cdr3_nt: TGTGCCTCCGGGACTAGCTACACAGATACGCAGTATTTT

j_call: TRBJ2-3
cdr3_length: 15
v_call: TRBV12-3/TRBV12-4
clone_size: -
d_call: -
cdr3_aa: CASSSDLYQGDTQYF
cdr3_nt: TGTGCCAGCAGTTCCGACTTGTACCAGGGAGATACGCAGTATTTT

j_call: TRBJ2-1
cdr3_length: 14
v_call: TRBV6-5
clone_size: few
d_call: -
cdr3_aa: CASSYDWRGNEQFF
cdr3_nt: TGTGCCAGCAGTTACGATTGGCGAGGGAATGAGCAGTTCTTC

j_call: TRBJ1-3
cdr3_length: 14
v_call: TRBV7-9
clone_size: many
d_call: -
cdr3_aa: CASRRGISGNTIYF
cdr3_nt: TGTGCCAGCCGCAGGGGCATCTCTGGAAACACCATATATTTT

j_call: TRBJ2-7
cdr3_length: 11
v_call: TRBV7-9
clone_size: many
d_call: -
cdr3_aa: CAIFRAYEQYF
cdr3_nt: TGTGCCATCTTCAGGGCGTACGAGCAGTACTTC

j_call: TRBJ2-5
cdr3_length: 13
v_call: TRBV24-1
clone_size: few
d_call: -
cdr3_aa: CATREGGGETQYF
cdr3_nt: TGTGCCACCAGGGAAGGGGGAGGGGAGACCCAGTACTTC

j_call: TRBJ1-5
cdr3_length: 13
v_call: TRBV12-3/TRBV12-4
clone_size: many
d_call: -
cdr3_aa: CASSPSPGQPQHF
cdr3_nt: TGTGCCAGCAGCCCTTCGCCCGGCCAGCCCCAGCATTTT

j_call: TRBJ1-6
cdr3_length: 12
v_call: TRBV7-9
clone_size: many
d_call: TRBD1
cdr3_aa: CASSGGDSLLHF
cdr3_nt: TGTGCCAGCAGCGGAGGGGACAGCCTCCTCCACTTT

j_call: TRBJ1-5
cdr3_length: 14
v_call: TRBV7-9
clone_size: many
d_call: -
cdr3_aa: CASSLDSSYQPQHF
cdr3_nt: TGTGCCAGCAGCCTGGACAGTTCCTATCAGCCCCAGCATTTT

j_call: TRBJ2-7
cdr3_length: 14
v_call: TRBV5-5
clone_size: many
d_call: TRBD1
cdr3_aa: CASSWGQGEDEQYF
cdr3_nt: TGTGCCAGCAGCTGGGGACAGGGGGAGGACGAGCAGTACTTC

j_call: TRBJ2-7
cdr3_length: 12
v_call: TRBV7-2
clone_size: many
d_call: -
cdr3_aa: CASSLSGWEQYF
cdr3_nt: TGTGCCAGCAGCTTAAGTGGGTGGGAGCAGTACTTC

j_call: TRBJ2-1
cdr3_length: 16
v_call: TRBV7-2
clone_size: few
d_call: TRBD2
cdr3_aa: CASSFTAPGTSGEHFF
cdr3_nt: TGTGCCAGCAGCTTTACAGCCCCCGGGACTAGCGGTGAGCATTTCTTC

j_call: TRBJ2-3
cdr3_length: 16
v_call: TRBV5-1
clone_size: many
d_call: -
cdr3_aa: CASSLDGRLSTDTQYF
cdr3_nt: TGCGCCAGCAGCTTGGACGGGCGGCTAAGCACAGATACGCAGTATTTT

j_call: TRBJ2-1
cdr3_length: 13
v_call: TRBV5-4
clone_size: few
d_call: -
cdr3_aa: CASSPDGSDEQFF
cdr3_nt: TGTGCCAGCAGCCCCGATGGTTCCGATGAGCAGTTCTTC

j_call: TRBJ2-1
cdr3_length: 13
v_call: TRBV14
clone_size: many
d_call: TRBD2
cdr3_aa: CASSLGLADEQFF
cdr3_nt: TGTGCCAGCAGCCTGGGACTAGCGGATGAGCAGTTCTTC

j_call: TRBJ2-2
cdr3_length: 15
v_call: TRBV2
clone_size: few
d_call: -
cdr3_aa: CASSDQGVNTGELFF
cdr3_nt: TGTGCCAGCAGTGACCAAGGGGTGAACACCGGGGAGCTGTTTTTT

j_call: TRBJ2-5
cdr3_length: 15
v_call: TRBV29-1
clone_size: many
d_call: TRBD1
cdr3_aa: CSVRPLLTGRETQYF
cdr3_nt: TGCAGCGTTCGGCCCCTCCTGACAGGGAGAGAGACCCAGTACTTC

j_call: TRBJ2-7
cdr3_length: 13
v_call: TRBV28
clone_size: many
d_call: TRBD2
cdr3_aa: CASRPAGNYEQYF
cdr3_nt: TGTGCCAGCCGACCAGCGGGAAACTACGAGCAGTACTTC

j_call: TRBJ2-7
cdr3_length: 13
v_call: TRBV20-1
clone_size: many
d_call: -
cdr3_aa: CSTLTGTFREQYF
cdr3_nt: TGCAGTACTCTCACAGGCACCTTTCGGGAGCAGTACTTC

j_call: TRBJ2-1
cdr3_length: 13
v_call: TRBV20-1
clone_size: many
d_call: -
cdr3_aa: CSARQSSYNEQFF
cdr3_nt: TGCAGTGCCCGACAAAGCTCCTACAATGAGCAGTTCTTC

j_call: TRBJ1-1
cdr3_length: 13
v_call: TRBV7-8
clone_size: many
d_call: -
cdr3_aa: CASSRKNWVSAFF
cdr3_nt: TGTGCCAGCAGCCGCAAAAACTGGGTTTCAGCTTTCTTT

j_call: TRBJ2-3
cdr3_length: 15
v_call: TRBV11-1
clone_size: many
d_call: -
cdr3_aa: CASSLAGAGRYTQYF
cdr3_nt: TGTGCCAGCAGCTTAGCGGGTGCGGGACGATATACGCAGTATTTT

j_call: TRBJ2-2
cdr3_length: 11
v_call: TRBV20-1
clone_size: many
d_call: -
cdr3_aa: CSATRTGELFF
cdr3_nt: TGCAGTGCTACCCGAACCGGGGAGCTGTTTTTT

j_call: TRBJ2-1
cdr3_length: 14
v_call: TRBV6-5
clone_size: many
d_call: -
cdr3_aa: CASSYEWMLNEQFF
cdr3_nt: TGTGCCAGCAGTTACGAGTGGATGCTCAATGAGCAGTTCTTC

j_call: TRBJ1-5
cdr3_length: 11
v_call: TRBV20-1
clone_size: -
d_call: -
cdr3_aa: CNWDQNQPQHF
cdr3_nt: TGCAACTGGGACCAGAATCAGCCCCAGCATTTT

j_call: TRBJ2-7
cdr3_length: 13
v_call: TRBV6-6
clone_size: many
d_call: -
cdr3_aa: CASSYGGTYEQYF
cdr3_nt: TGTGCCAGCAGTTACGGCGGAACCTACGAGCAGTACTTC

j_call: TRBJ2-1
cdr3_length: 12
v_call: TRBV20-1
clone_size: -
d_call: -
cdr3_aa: CSASGTYNEQFF
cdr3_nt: TGCAGTGCTAGCGGTACCTACAATGAGCAGTTCTTC

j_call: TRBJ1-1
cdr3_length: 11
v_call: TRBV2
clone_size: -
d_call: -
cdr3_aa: CASQGGTEAFF
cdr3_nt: TGTGCCAGTCAAGGGGGTACTGAAGCTTTCTTT

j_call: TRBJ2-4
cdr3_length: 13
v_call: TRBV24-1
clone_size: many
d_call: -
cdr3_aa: CATSDLAKNIQYF
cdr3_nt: TGTGCCACCAGTGATTTAGCCAAAAACATTCAGTACTTC

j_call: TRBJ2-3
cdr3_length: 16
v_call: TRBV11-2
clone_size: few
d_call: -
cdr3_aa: CASSLTGTLDTDTQYF
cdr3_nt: TGTGCCAGCAGCTTAACCGGGACCCTTGACACAGATACGCAGTATTTT

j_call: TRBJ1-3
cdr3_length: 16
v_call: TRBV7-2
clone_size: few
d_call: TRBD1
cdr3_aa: CASSYLRGLKGNTIYF
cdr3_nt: TGTGCCAGCAGCTACCTCAGGGGGTTAAAGGGAAACACCATATATTTT

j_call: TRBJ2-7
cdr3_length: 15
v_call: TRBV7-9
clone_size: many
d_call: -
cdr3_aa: CASSLKGGTSYEQYF
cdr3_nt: TGTGCCAGCAGCTTGAAGGGGGGAACCTCCTACGAGCAGTACTTC

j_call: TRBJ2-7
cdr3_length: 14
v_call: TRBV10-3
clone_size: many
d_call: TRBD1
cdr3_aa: CAISEGQGSYEQYF
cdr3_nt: TGTGCCATCAGTGAGGGACAGGGCTCCTACGAGCAGTACTTC

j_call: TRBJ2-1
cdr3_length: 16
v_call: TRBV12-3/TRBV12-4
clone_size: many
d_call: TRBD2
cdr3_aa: CASSSLLAGGPYEQFF
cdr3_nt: TGTGCCAGCAGTTCACTCCTAGCGGGAGGGCCGTATGAGCAGTTCTTC

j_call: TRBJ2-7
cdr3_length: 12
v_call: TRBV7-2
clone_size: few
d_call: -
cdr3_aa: CASSLQSHEQYF
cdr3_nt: TGTGCCAGCAGCTTACAGAGCCACGAGCAGTACTTC

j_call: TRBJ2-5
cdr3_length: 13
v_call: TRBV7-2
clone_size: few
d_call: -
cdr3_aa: CASSLVGGQTQYF
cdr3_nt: TGTGCCAGCAGCTTAGTTGGAGGTCAGACCCAGTACTTC

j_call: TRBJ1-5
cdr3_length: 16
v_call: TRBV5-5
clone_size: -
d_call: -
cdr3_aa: CASSLGPSGSNQPQHF
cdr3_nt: TGTGCCAGCAGCTTGGGTCCTTCCGGTAGCAATCAGCCCCAGCATTTT

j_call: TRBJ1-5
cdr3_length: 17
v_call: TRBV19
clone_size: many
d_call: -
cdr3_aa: CASSTGVSGGSNQPQHF
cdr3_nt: TGTGCCAGTAGTACCGGGGTCAGCGGCGGGAGCAATCAGCCCCAGCATTTT

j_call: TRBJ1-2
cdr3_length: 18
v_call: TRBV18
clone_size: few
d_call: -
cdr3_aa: CASSPLSHPRGHFYGYTF
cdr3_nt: TGTGCCAGCTCACCCTTATCCCATCCAAGAGGGCACTTCTATGGCTACACCTTC

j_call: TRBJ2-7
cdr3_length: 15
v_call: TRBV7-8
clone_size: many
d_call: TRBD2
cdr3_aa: CASSLEGTTSYEQYF
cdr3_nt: TGTGCCAGCAGCTTAGAAGGGACTACGTCCTACGAGCAGTACTTC

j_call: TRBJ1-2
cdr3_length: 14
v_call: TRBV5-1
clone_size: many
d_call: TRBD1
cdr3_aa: CASSPHDRVGSYTF
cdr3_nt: TGCGCCAGCAGCCCCCACGACAGGGTGGGAAGCTACACCTTC

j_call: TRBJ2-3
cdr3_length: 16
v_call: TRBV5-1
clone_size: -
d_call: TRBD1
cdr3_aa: CASSSRTGGNTDTQYF
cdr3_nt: TGCGCCAGCAGCTCCCGGACAGGGGGTAACACAGATACGCAGTATTTT

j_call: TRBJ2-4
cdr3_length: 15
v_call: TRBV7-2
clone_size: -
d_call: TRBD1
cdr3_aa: CASSLAGTGKNIQHF
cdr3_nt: TGTGCCAGCAGCTTAGCCGGGACAGGGAAAAACATTCAGCACTTC

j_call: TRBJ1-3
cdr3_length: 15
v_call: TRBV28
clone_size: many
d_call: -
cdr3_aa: CASWETALSGNTIYF
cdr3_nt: TGTGCCAGCTGGGAGACAGCGCTCTCTGGAAACACCATATATTTT

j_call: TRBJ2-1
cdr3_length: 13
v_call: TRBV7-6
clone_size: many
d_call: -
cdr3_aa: CASSLAAGNEQFF
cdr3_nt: TGTGCCAGCAGCTTAGCGGCAGGGAACGAGCAGTTCTTC

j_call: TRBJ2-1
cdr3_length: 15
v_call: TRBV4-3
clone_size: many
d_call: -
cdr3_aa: CASSQGGHPRDEQFF
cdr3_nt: TGCGCCAGCAGCCAAGGTGGACACCCGAGGGATGAGCAGTTCTTC

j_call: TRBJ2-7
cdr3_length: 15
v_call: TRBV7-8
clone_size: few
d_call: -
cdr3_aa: CASSLAITRGDEQYF
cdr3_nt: TGTGCCAGCAGCTTAGCCATAACGCGGGGCGACGAGCAGTACTTC